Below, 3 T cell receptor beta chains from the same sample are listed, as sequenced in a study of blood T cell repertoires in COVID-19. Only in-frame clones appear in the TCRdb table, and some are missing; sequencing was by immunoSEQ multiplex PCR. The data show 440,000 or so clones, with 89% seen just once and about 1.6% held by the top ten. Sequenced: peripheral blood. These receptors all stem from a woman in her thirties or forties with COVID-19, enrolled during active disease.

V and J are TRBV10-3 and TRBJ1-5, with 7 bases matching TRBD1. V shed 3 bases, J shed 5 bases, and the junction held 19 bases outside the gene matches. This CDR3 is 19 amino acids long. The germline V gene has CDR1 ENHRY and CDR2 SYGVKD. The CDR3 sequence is CAISEGVEKTGRTDQPQHF. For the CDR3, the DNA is TGTGCCATCAGTGAAGGAGTCGAGAAGACAGGGAGAACCGATCAGCCCCAGCATTTT.

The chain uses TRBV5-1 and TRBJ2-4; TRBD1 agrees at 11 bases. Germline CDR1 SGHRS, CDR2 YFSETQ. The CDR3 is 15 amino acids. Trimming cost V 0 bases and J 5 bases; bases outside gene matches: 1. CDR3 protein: CASSLGTGGQNIQYF. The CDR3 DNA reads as TGCGCCAGCAGCTTGGGGACAGGGGGCCAAAACATTCAGTACTTC.

The CDR3 DNA sequence: TGTGCCAGCAGCTTCCAGCGGGGGGGAGATACGCAGTATTTT. It yields the protein CASSFQRGGDTQYF. The chain recombines TRBV7-2 with TRBJ2-3, with 10 bases fitting TRBD2. V trimming: 3 bases; J trimming: 5 bases; junction bases outside the gene matches: 2. The germline V gene has CDR1 SGHTA and CDR2 FQGNSA. This CDR3 contains 14 residues.